Each of the 18 T cell receptor beta chains below was sequenced from the same sample in a study of T-cell memory formation after mild COVID-19. Each CDR3 protein gets one entry after TCRdb re-called the 5' RACE reads with MiXCR. The table lists about 290,000 distinct CDR3 sequences, 15% to 20% of them singletons. Sequences were obtained from PBMCs or a T cell subset sorted from them (not recorded which). These receptors were taken from a man aged 18 to 30 who had mild COVID-19 (a few samples of this study predate the infection). Cell type and time point are not known.

This clonotype was detected once. This sequence joins TRBV11-2 and TRBJ2-1; 10 bases match TRBD2. Per germline, CDR1 SGHAT and CDR2 FQNNGV. The length of the CDR3 is 15 residues. V was pared by 2 bases and J by 12 bases, with 10 bases of the junction left unmatched. For the CDR3, the DNA is TGTGCCAGCAGCTTAACTAGCGGGGTGGTGGCGGTGCAGTTCTTC. It translates to CASSLTSGVVAVQFF.

This clonotype has at least ten counts. V is TRBV9 and J is TRBJ2-1; a weak D match, TRBD2 (6 bases). Germline CDR1 SGDLS, CDR2 YYNGEE. This CDR3 has 15 residues. V dropped 4 bases and J dropped 10 bases, with 21 bases sitting between them. Here the CDR3 DNA reads TGTGCCAGCAGCTCCACGGAGGGGCTCAGTCGGGAGCAGTTCTTC. It yields the protein CASSSTEGLSREQFF.

The CDR3 sequence is CASSQDRGIGYGYTF. CDR3 in DNA: TGCGCCAGCAGCCAAGACCGGGGTATCGGCTATGGCTACACCTTC. V and J are TRBV4-1 and TRBJ1-2; D gene unclear. V lost 0 bases and J lost 4, with 12 bases in between. The CDR3 has 15 amino acids. Germline V CDR1 and CDR2: MGHRA, YSYEKL.

The chain couples TRBV7-2 to TRBJ2-1, with TRBD1 matching 10 bases. V lost 1 base to trimming and J lost 4 bases; unmatched junction nucleotides: 4. The CDR3 is 16 amino acids. The germline V gene has CDR1 SGHTA and CDR2 FQGNSA. CDR3 residues: CASSLDGTGVYNEQFF. CDR3 DNA: TGTGCCAGCAGCTTAGATGGGACAGGGGTATACAATGAGCAGTTCTTC.

This clonotype was found a few times. The CDR3 is CASRPPGGRDEQFF. CDR3 DNA sequence: TGTGCCAGCAGACCGCCGGGGGGCAGGGATGAGCAGTTCTTC. The V and J genes are TRBV25-1 and TRBJ2-1; possible D gene TRBD2, 7 bases. The CDR3 has 14 amino acids. The germline V gene has CDR1 MGHDK and CDR2 SYGVNS. V was pared by 6 bases and J by 8 bases, with 17 bases between.

This clonotype has a handful of counts. This chain joins TRBV6-2 or TRBV6-3 and TRBJ2-7; D possibly corresponds to TRBD2 (5 bases). V was trimmed by 7 bases and J by 3 bases, leaving 16 bases between them. CDR1 is MNHEY, CDR2 SVGEGT, per germline. This CDR3 is 14 amino acids long. The CDR3 reads CASTEFGLNYEQYF. CDR3 coding DNA: TGTGCCAGCACCGAATTCGGACTGAACTACGAGCAGTACTTC.

This clonotype was counted at least ten times. CDR3 sequence reads: CASSLEERASGELFF. The CDR3 DNA sequence: TGCGCCAGCAGCTTGGAGGAAAGGGCGTCCGGGGAGCTGTTTTTT. This chain connects TRBV5-1 to TRBJ2-2; no clear D gene. Per germline, CDR1 SGHRS and CDR2 YFSETQ. V was trimmed by 0 bases and J by 6 bases, leaving 12 bases between them. The CDR3 spans 15 residues.

The V call is TRBV6-5, the J call TRBJ2-7; D may correspond to TRBD1 or TRBD2 (5 bases each). Germline V CDR1 and CDR2: MNHEY, SVGAGI. V lost 11 bases and J 2 bases, leaving 13 bases between the germline ends. This CDR3 spans 12 amino acids. CDR3 protein: CASGRQTYEQYF. CDR3 nucleotides: TGTGCCTCGGGACGGCAGACCTACGAGCAGTACTTC.

This clonotype was observed a handful of times. The chain employs TRBV9 and TRBJ2-3, with TRBD2 matching 10 bases. This CDR3 spans 17 amino acids. CDR1 and CDR2 (germline): SGDLS, YYNGEE. Trimming removed 1 base from V and 0 bases from J; junction bases left unmatched: 5. The CDR3 reads CASSVLAGETSTDTQYF. DNA of the CDR3: TGTGCCAGCAGCGTACTAGCGGGAGAAACTAGCACAGATACGCAGTATTTT.

The V and J genes are TRBV6-6 and TRBJ2-2, with D possibly TRBD1 on 5 matching bases. This CDR3 spans 16 amino acids. Germline loops: CDR1 MNHNY, CDR2 SVGAGI (reference sequence). Trimming removed 0 bases at V and 4 bases at J, with 12 bases between. CDR3 coding DNA: TGTGCCAGCAGTTACTCTCAGGGCTCGTTCACCGGGGAGCTGTTTTTT. Its translation is CASSYSQGSFTGELFF.

This clonotype was seen only a few times. The CDR3 is CASSLALGETQYF. CDR3 in DNA: TGTGCCAGCAGCTTAGCGCTCGGGGAGACCCAGTACTTC. The chain employs TRBV7-2 and TRBJ2-5; no clear D. The germline CDR1 and CDR2 sequences are SGHTA and FQGNSA. Trimming took 0 bases from V and 5 from J, leaving 7 bases between them. The CDR3 loop spans 13 amino acids.

With regard to this clonotype: This clone may be a read error of a much larger clone one base away. The chain combines TRBV20-1 with TRBJ1-1; D may be TRBD1 (6 bases). The CDR3 extends over 13 amino acids. Per the germline V gene, CDR1 is DFQATT and CDR2 is SNEGSKA (reference sequence). DNA of the CDR3: TGCAGGGCCCGGACAGTCATGAACACTGAAGCTTTCTTT. Translation: CRARTVMNTEAFF.

This chain connects TRBV7-6 to TRBJ2-5; D unclear. Deletions cut 5 bases from V and 5 bases from J, with 9 bases between. The CDR3 contains 12 residues. The germline CDR1 and CDR2 sequences are SGHVS and FNYEAQ. For the CDR3, the DNA is TGTGCCAGCAGCCCTGCCCGGGAGACCCAGTACTTC. As protein: CASSPARETQYF.

This clonotype was observed a few times. The rearrangement uses TRBV4-3 and TRBJ2-3; 10 bases align to TRBD2. Germline V gives CDR1 LGHNA, CDR2 YSLEER. The CDR3 extends over 16 amino acids. With V trimmed by 1 base and J by 6 bases, 7 bases remained unmatched. The CDR3 coding sequence is TGCGCCAGCAGCCAAGGAGAACTAGCGGGGTCCGATACGCAGTATTTT. It translates to CASSQGELAGSDTQYF.

CDR3 nucleotides: TGTGCCAGCAGCCTCGGGGCCATGACTAATTCACCCCTCCACTTT. Its translation: CASSLGAMTNSPLHF. The V call is TRBV7-3, the J call TRBJ1-6; D may be TRBD1 (5 bases). V was trimmed by 5 bases and J by 6 bases, leaving 14 bases between them. The CDR3 runs 15 residues. Looked up from germline, CDR1 is SGHTA and CDR2 is FQGTGA. Full variable domain (outside the CDR3, taken from reference TRBV7-3 and TRBJ1-6): GAGVSQTPSNKVTEKGKYVELRCDPISGHTALYWYRQSLGQGPEFLIYFQGTGAADDSGLPNDRFFAVRPEGSVSTLKIQRTERGDSAVYLCASSLGAMTNSPLHFGNGTRLTVT.

The genes are TRBV27 and TRBJ1-5; possibly TRBD1 for D (5 bases). This CDR3 region has 17 residues. The germline CDR1 and CDR2 sequences are MNHEY and SMNVEV (reference sequence). Trimming removed 5 bases at V and 11 bases at J, with 28 bases between. In DNA form, the CDR3 reads TGTGCCAGCAGTCCTATGGGGCTCTTGCGGCAGGACATGGCCCAGCATTTT. It translates to CASSPMGLLRQDMAQHF.

The table lists this clonotype with a few counts. CDR3 residues: CASSQDRERPQHF. CDR3 in DNA: TGCGCCAGCAGCCAAGACAGGGAACGGCCCCAGCATTTT. V is TRBV4-3 and J is TRBJ1-5; weak D call: TRBD1 (5 bases). The CDR3 extends over 13 amino acids. Trimming took off 0 bases at V and 9 bases at J, with 9 bases between the two ends. Germline lookup yields CDR1 LGHNA and CDR2 YSLEER.

The chain couples TRBV7-2 to TRBJ2-6; the D gene is possibly TRBD1 (6 bases). The CDR3 has 15 residues. Trimming cost V 4 bases and J 0 bases, with 7 bases left between them. In germline, CDR1 is SGHTA, CDR2 FQGNSA. The CDR3 protein is CASSSGVSGANVLTF. CDR3 DNA: TGTGCCAGCAGCTCAGGGGTCTCTGGGGCCAACGTCCTGACTTTC.